Reported below is one T cell receptor beta chain. This sample was taken from a study of blood T cell repertoires in COVID-19. Study context: Sites across the United States, Italy and Spain contributed samples from acute and convalescent COVID-19. T cells, B-cell-depleted T cells, or PBMCs supplied cDNA or gDNA.

V was clipped by 2 bases and J by 4 bases, with 14 bases between them. This CDR3 has 15 residues. Per the germline V gene, CDR1 is SGHTA and CDR2 is FQGTGA. Original methodology: The authors estimated nucleated cell counts from reference gene primer amplification. Here immunoSEQ multiplex PCR was the method, and the copy in TCRdb shows in-frame clones only, minus some. V, J and clone size reflect that table, while D and trimming were determined from the DNA. The sample contains 200,000 to 300,000 clones, approximately 86% of which appear only once. Sequenced: peripheral blood. The clonotype comes from a man younger than 40 with active or convalescent COVID-19. V and J are TRBV7-3 and TRBJ2-5, with a tentative D call TRBD2 (5 bases). CDR3 sequence reads: CASSLGGLLGETQYF. In DNA, the CDR3 is TGTGCCAGCAGCTTAGGCGGGCTGTTGGGAGAGACCCAGTACTTC.